This section outlines one T cell receptor (beta chain) sequence together with its context. Its antigen is not known. V was pared by 0 bases and J by 8 bases, with 16 bases between. Per germline, CDR1 LGHDT and CDR2 YNNKEL (reference sequence). There are 15 residues in the CDR3. TCRdb redid the calling of the 5' RACE reads with MiXCR, one entry per CDR3 protein. The table includes some 550,000 distinct CDR3 sequences, about 19% detected once. This specimen belongs to a study of T cells after yellow fever vaccination. Broader study findings: Most clones from primary vaccination were detected again post-booster (around 96% CD4, more than 85% CD8). The secondary response peaked faster, at day 5 versus 15, but was weaker.

The sample consisted of PBMCs, taken 15 days after the yellow fever booster vaccination. This receptor was taken from a man younger than 45 who received the YFV17D yellow fever vaccine. V and J are TRBV3-1 and TRBJ1-2; D is unresolved. The DNA of the CDR3 is TGTGCCAGCAGCCAAGATTATAGCGCCCTGGAGGGCTACACCTTC. Translated: CASSQDYSALEGYTF.